These 6 T cell receptor beta chains came from one sample sequenced in a study of blood T cells in healthy people across ages. It was with a sample-barcoded 5' primer and a J-beta primer mix that a second PCR of about 6 to 12 cycles was run. TCRdb ran MiXCR on the 5' RACE reads and lists one entry per CDR3 protein. The table lists about 1,400,000 distinct CDR3 sequences, approximately 63% of them singletons, with over 6.5% in the top ten. Source material: blood. These receptors were obtained from a man aged 18 to 29 in good health.

V gene TRBV20-1 combines with J gene TRBJ1-5, with 9 bases that match TRBD1. The V segment lost 0 bases and the J segment 4 bases; nucleotides outside the gene matches: 4. The CDR3 consists of 15 residues. Germline CDR1 reads DFQATT; CDR2 reads SNEGSKA (reference sequence). CDR3 residues: CSARDSGTGNQPQHF. In nucleotides, the CDR3 is TGCAGTGCTAGAGATTCCGGGACAGGGAATCAGCCCCAGCATTTT.

The chain employs TRBV6-1 and TRBJ2-1; weak D call: TRBD1 (5 bases). Germline V gene lookup returns CDR1 MNHNS and CDR2 SASEGT. The length of the CDR3 is 12 residues. Trimming shortened V by 10 bases and J by 5 bases, and 12 bases separated the two germline ends. CDR3 bases: TGTGCCACTACAGGTCGACACAATGAGCAGTTCTTC. The encoded protein is CATTGRHNEQFF.

This clonotype was recorded only once. V is TRBV4-1 and J is TRBJ2-1, with D possibly matching TRBD2 (7 bases). This CDR3 spans 17 amino acids. CDR1 is MGHRA, CDR2 YSYEKL, per germline. V lost 3 bases to trimming and J lost 0 bases, with 15 bases between them. DNA for the CDR3: TGCGCCAGCAGCCATGGAACGGGGGGCCACTCCTACAATGAGCAGTTCTTC. It encodes CASSHGTGGHSYNEQFF.

Here the CDR3 DNA reads TGCAGTGCTACGACGCCGACAGGGAAAACTGAAGCTTTCTTT. Translated: CSATTPTGKTEAFF. V is TRBV20-1 and J is TRBJ1-1, with 7 nucleotides matching TRBD1. With V trimmed by 4 bases and J by 5 bases, 10 bases remained unmatched. In germline, CDR1 is DFQATT, CDR2 SNEGSKA (reference sequence). This CDR3 is 14 amino acids long.

The chain recombines TRBV5-1 with TRBJ2-7, with TRBD2 matching 8 bases. CDR3 length: 17 amino acids. The V gene end was trimmed by 0 bases and the J gene end by 2 bases; junction bases not matched to a gene: 10. Per germline, CDR1 SGHRS and CDR2 YFSETQ. CDR3 nucleotides: TGCGCCAGCAGCTTGGTAGCGGGGAAAACATCCCCCTACGAGCAGTACTTC. Encoded protein: CASSLVAGKTSPYEQYF.

The genes are TRBV5-1 and TRBJ2-3; 7 bases match TRBD1. Germline lookup yields CDR1 SGHRS and CDR2 YFSETQ. The CDR3 length is 18 residues. V was pared by 1 base and J by 2 bases, with 13 bases of the junction left unmatched. Written as DNA, the CDR3 is TGCGCCAGCAGCTTGAGTAGGGGGCGCAGGGCCGTCACAGATACGCAGTATTTT. This encodes CASSLSRGRRAVTDTQYF.